These 7 T cell receptor beta chains came from one sample sequenced in a study of blood T cell repertoires in COVID-19. Assay: immunoSEQ multiplex PCR; the TCRdb copy retains only in-frame clones and omits some. The sample yields 150,000 to 200,000 clones, just under 90% seen once. The sequencing input was peripheral blood. The receptor set was obtained from a woman between 70 and 85 years old with COVID-19, enrolled during active disease.

V and J are TRBV28 and TRBJ2-5; the match to TRBD1 covers 7 bases. Germline CDR1 reads MDHEN; CDR2 reads SYDVKM. The V segment lost 8 bases and the J segment 3 bases; nucleotides outside the gene matches: 9. CDR3 size: 14 residues. DNA of the CDR3: TGTGCCAGCTGGGAAGCAGGGGGTAAAGAGACCCAGTACTTC. It encodes CASWEAGGKETQYF.

V gene TRBV30 combines with J gene TRBJ2-7; a weak D match, TRBD2 (6 bases). Germline assignment: CDR1 GTSNPN and CDR2 SVGIG (reference sequence). V dropped 0 bases and J dropped 0 bases, with 9 bases sitting between them. The CDR3 totals 14 residues. The CDR3 reads CAWSVGGASYEQYF. The CDR3, as DNA: TGTGCCTGGAGTGTCGGCGGGGCCTCCTACGAGCAGTACTTC.

V gene TRBV19 combines with J gene TRBJ1-5; D is undetermined. Trimming took 1 base from V and 0 from J, leaving 7 bases between them. This CDR3 has 15 residues. The V gene's germline CDR1 is LNHDA and CDR2 SQIVND (reference sequence). CDR3 sequence: CASSIVAGSNQPQHF. CDR3 nucleotide sequence: TGTGCCAGTAGTATAGTGGCAGGTAGCAATCAGCCCCAGCATTTT.

This chain connects TRBV6-6 to TRBJ2-3; D call uncertain. Trimming stripped 5 bases from V and 7 bases from J, with 10 bases between. The CDR3 runs 12 residues. Germline lookup yields CDR1 MNHNY and CDR2 SVGAGI (reference sequence). CDR3 DNA sequence: TGTGCCAGCAGTGGCGGCCAGTATACGCAGTATTTT. Amino acids: CASSGGQYTQYF.

V and J are TRBV27 and TRBJ2-7; 11 bases align to TRBD2. Losses at the gene ends were 5 bases for V and 4 bases for J; bases not matched to a gene: 7. Looked up from germline, CDR1 is MNHEY and CDR2 is SMNVEV (reference sequence). The CDR3 runs 15 residues. The CDR3 nucleotides are TGTGCCAGCAGTGTCTATAGCGGGGGGGCTTACGAGCAGTACTTC. It codes for CASSVYSGGAYEQYF.

This sequence joins TRBV19 and TRBJ1-1, with 7 bases matching TRBD1. J lost 4 bases, V lost 6 bases, and 2 bases had no gene match. The germline CDR1 and CDR2 sequences are LNHDA and SQIVND (reference sequence). CDR3 length: 12 amino acids. CDR3: CASRTGSTEAFF. CDR3 DNA sequence: TGTGCCAGTAGGACAGGGAGCACTGAAGCTTTCTTT.

J is TRBJ1-2 and V is TRBV10-2; no clear D gene. The V and J ends lost 0 bases and 3 bases respectively, with 17 bases between them. This CDR3 region has 17 residues. The V gene's germline CDR1 is WSHSY and CDR2 SAAADI. CDR3 sequence (DNA): TGCGCCAGCAGTGAGTCGCTCTCACTCCGGGTGGACTATGGCTACACCTTC. Translation gives CASSESLSLRVDYGYTF.